Shown below are 8 T cell receptor beta chains from a single sample sequenced in a study of T cell repertoires in cytomegalovirus infection. TCRdb recomputed calls from the reads with MiXCR, one row per CDR3 protein. The sample includes 310,000 or so distinct CDR3 sequences, 17% seen only once; the top ten take around 12%. The sample was PBMCs. The receptors come from a human donor in good health (CMV status not recorded). Some clones in this sample may be carry-over from other donors' samples.

V and J are TRBV20-1 and TRBJ1-1; tentative D call: TRBD1 (5 bases). V lost 5 bases and J 1 base, leaving 11 bases between the germline ends. Germline CDR1 reads DFQATT; CDR2 reads SNEGSKA (reference sequence). This CDR3 is 13 amino acids long. DNA of the CDR3: TGCAGTGCTGCGGACACGCAGAACACTGAAGCTTTCTTT. This codes for CSAADTQNTEAFF.

This chain joins TRBV4-3 and TRBJ2-2, with D perhaps matching TRBD1 (6 bases). This CDR3 contains 15 residues. V was cut by 4 bases and J by 5 bases, with 14 bases left in between. The germline V gene has CDR1 LGHNA and CDR2 YSLEER. The CDR3 DNA reads as TGCGCCAGCAGCCTTAGGGACACCTCTACCGGGGAGCTGTTTTTT. As protein: CASSLRDTSTGELFF.

This clonotype showed up just a few times. The chain carries TRBV7-2 and TRBJ2-7, with D perhaps TRBD2 (5 bases). The CDR3 totals 15 residues. Germline assignment: CDR1 SGHTA and CDR2 FQGNSA. Trimming removed 5 bases at V and 0 bases at J, with 14 bases between. The CDR3 bases are TGTGCCAGCAGCCCATCGGGATACAGCTCCTACGAGCAGTACTTC. Its protein is CASSPSGYSSYEQYF.

This clonotype came up a few times. The chain recombines TRBV20-1 with TRBJ2-7, with 10 bases aligning to TRBD1. The CDR3 is made up of 15 amino acids. Germline V gene lookup returns CDR1 DFQATT and CDR2 SNEGSKA (reference sequence). V dropped 3 bases and J dropped 5; count of bases not matched to a gene: 10. In DNA, the CDR3 is TGCAGTGCTAGTGCCCGGGGACAGGGGATCAACGAGCAGTACTTC. It yields the protein CSASARGQGINEQYF.

A few counts support this clonotype. This chain connects TRBV7-2 to TRBJ2-3, with 8 bases aligning to TRBD1. The trim removed 5 bases at V and 3 bases at J, leaving 4 bases unmatched. The CDR3 runs to 14 residues. CDR1 and CDR2 from the germline V gene are SGHTA and FQGNSA. The CDR3 DNA is TGTGCCAGCAGCGTGGGACAGGAGACAGATACGCAGTATTTT. Translation gives CASSVGQETDTQYF. The full variable domain, in which reference TRBV7-2 and TRBJ2-3 provide the parts outside the CDR3, is GAGVSQSPSNKVTEKGKDVELRCDPISGHTALYWYRQSLGQGLEFLIYFQGNSAPDKSGLPSDRFSAERTGGSVSTLTIQRTQQEDSAVYLCASSVGQETDTQYFGPGTRLTVL.

This clonotype was counted at least ten times. This chain connects TRBV7-2 to TRBJ1-2, with a weak D call TRBD1 (6 bases). The germline gives CDR1 SGHTA, CDR2 FQGNSA. This CDR3 region has 13 residues. V was cut by 3 bases and J by 6 bases, with 11 bases left in between. CDR3 sequence: CASSFNRENGYTF. The CDR3 region has the DNA TGTGCCAGCAGCTTCAACAGGGAGAATGGCTACACCTTC.

This clonotype was found many times. The chain combines TRBV28 with TRBJ2-1; 10 bases are shared with TRBD2. Unmatched junction bases numbered 17, after V lost 4 bases and J lost 14 bases. Per germline, CDR1 MDHEN and CDR2 SYDVKM. This CDR3 region has 16 residues. This CDR3 reads CASSSSGTSAFRGEFF. In DNA form, the CDR3 reads TGTGCCAGCAGTTCTTCCGGGACTAGCGCTTTTAGGGGGGAGTTCTTC.

In this sample, this clonotype turned up many times. This chain connects TRBV11-1 to TRBJ2-1; TRBD2 matches at 13 bases. Trimming cost V 5 bases and J 12 bases; bases outside gene matches: 7. The CDR3 is 14 residues long. The germline V gene has CDR1 SGHAT and CDR2 FQDESV (reference sequence). The CDR3 loop is CASSPMGLAGRQFF. DNA for the CDR3: TGTGCCAGCAGCCCGATGGGACTAGCGGGGAGGCAGTTCTTC. The whole variable domain, filled in from reference TRBV11-1 and TRBJ2-1, reads EAEVAQSPRYKITEKSQAVAFWCDPISGHATLYWYRQILGQGPELLVQFQDESVVDDSQLPKDRFSAERLKGVDSTLKIQPAELGDSAMYLCASSPMGLAGRQFFGPGTRLTVL.